This TCR beta chain was found in a study of T-cell reconstitution after alpha-beta-depleted transplantation in children. Preparing the TCRbeta library involved the use of unique molecular identifiers. One entry per CDR3 protein, called by TCRdb with MiXCR from the PCR reads. The table shows 550,000 to 600,000 distinct CDR3 sequences, with 23% occurring only once. This clonotype was counted many times. The origin of this receptor is a boy in the first two years of life who had a stem cell transplant for acute myeloid leukemia, so the T cells may come from the graft donor. Source: PBMCs, mostly from graft donor cells, taken 360 days after TCRalphabeta/CD19-depleted stem cell transplant.

Here the CDR3 DNA reads TGTGCCAGCGGAACTAGCTCTGGGGCCAACGTCCTGACTTTC. This gives the protein CASGTSSGANVLTF. J is TRBJ2-6 and V is TRBV13, with D perhaps TRBD2 (5 bases). The germline V gene encodes CDR1 PRHDT and CDR2 FYEKMQ (reference sequence). V was cut by 8 bases and J by 0 bases, with 8 bases left in between. The CDR3 has 14 residues. Using reference TRBV13 and TRBJ2-6 for the parts outside the CDR3, the full variable domain is AAGVIQSPRHLIKEKRETATLKCYPIPRHDTVYWYQQGPGQDPQFLISFYEKMQSDKGSIPDRFSAQQFSDYHSELNMSSLELGDSALYFCASGTSSGANVLTFGAGSRLTVL.